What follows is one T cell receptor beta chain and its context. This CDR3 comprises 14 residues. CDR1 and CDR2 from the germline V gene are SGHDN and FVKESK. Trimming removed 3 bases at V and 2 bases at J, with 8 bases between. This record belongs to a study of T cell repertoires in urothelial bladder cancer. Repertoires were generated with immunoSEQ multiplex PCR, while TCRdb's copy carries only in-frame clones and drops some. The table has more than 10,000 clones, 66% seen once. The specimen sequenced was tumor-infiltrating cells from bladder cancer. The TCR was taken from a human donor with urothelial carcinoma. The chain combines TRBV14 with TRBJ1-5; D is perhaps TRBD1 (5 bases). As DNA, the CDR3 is TGTGCCAGCAGCCAGTCAGGGCGCAATCAGCCCCAGCATTTT. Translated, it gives CASSQSGRNQPQHF.